A selection of T cell receptor beta chains follows, all from one sample in a study of T cells in Graves' hyperthyroidism and ophthalmopathy. Each CDR3 protein is one row after TCRdb ran MiXCR on the multiplex PCR reads. The sample shows approximately 610,000 distinct CDR3 sequences, roughly 14% of them seen only once. The specimen sequenced was blood. The receptor set was obtained from a woman aged 40-49 years with Graves' ophthalmopathy. Each CDR3 is given with its conserved first and last residue.

CDR3 protein: CASLWTGGSTEAFF
V gene: TRBV6-1
CDR3 length: 14

CDR3 protein: CASRTSQNTEAFF
V gene: TRBV5-1
CDR3 length: 13

CDR3 protein: CSARGGASGPQETQYF
V gene: TRBV20-1
CDR3 length: 16

CDR3 protein: CASTRIGGLNNQPQHF
V gene: TRBV12-3/TRBV12-4
CDR3 length: 16

CDR3 protein: CASRGLGETQYF
V gene: TRBV2
CDR3 length: 12

CDR3 protein: CASSFSLAQSYEQYF
V gene: TRBV12-3/TRBV12-4
CDR3 length: 15

CDR3 protein: CVSSVLAGDTGEMFF
V gene: TRBV7-3
CDR3 length: 15

CDR3 protein: CASSETGTGDQETQYF
V gene: TRBV25-1
CDR3 length: 16

CDR3 protein: CASSPIGLPEQETQYF
V gene: TRBV19
CDR3 length: 16

CDR3 protein: CASGGTPIGGELFF
V gene: TRBV5-1
CDR3 length: 14

CDR3 protein: CASSVPRVPGANVLTF
V gene: TRBV6-1
CDR3 length: 16

CDR3 protein: CASSLGQSAPYEQYF
V gene: TRBV11-3
CDR3 length: 15

CDR3 protein: CASSPAFWGRRGANYGYTF
V gene: TRBV19
CDR3 length: 19

CDR3 protein: CASSMRGQSNQPQHF
V gene: TRBV7-8
CDR3 length: 15

CDR3 protein: CASSEVWNAGLGDQPQHF
V gene: TRBV6-1
CDR3 length: 18

CDR3 protein: CASSDHGTAKNIQYF
V gene: TRBV7-2
CDR3 length: 15

CDR3 protein: CASSLGRGGGRTVNTEAFF
V gene: TRBV11-2
CDR3 length: 19

CDR3 protein: CAGTFDTEAFF
V gene: TRBV6-1
CDR3 length: 11

CDR3 protein: CASSKWAGGGYGYTF
V gene: TRBV28
CDR3 length: 15

CDR3 protein: CASSLYLRGGYTF
V gene: TRBV12-3/TRBV12-4
CDR3 length: 13

CDR3 protein: CAAGTSEETQYF
V gene: TRBV10-3
CDR3 length: 12

CDR3 protein: CASSDWDGQETQYF
V gene: TRBV7-8
CDR3 length: 14

CDR3 protein: CASSSLTGYNEQFF
V gene: TRBV7-2
CDR3 length: 14

CDR3 protein: CASSRQELNTEAFF
V gene: TRBV19
CDR3 length: 14

CDR3 protein: CASSLGSGVETQYF
V gene: TRBV7-2
CDR3 length: 14

CDR3 protein: CASSPQRQGIGYTF
V gene: TRBV27
CDR3 length: 14

CDR3 protein: CATSAGENTEAFF
V gene: TRBV10-3
CDR3 length: 13

CDR3 protein: CASKKGTGGPGEQYF
V gene: TRBV12-3/TRBV12-4
CDR3 length: 15

CDR3 protein: CASSLGHSETQYF
V gene: TRBV12-3/TRBV12-4
CDR3 length: 13

CDR3 protein: CAWRQGLAAFF
V gene: TRBV30
CDR3 length: 11

CDR3 protein: CASSDQGETRDRAKNIQYF
V gene: TRBV6-1
CDR3 length: 19

CDR3 protein: CASSLQEGGHNEQFF
V gene: TRBV11-2
CDR3 length: 15

CDR3 protein: CASRNQESSYEQYF
V gene: TRBV6-1
CDR3 length: 14

CDR3 protein: CASIHRGPMINYGYTF
V gene: TRBV28
CDR3 length: 16

CDR3 protein: CSASGLGEKSNQPQHF
V gene: TRBV20-1
CDR3 length: 16